The sequence of this TCR beta chain was determined in a study of regulatory T cells in long-lasting Graves disease. Combining iRepertoire HTBI primers with Arm-PCR of CDR3 regions, the authors built TCR beta libraries. TCRdb re-called the multiplex PCR reads with MiXCR, one entry per CDR3 protein. Among roughly 420,000 distinct CDR3 sequences listed, about 14% were seen once. Time point here: newly diagnosed GD, antithyroid drugs for less than 3 months. From PBMCs, RNA was extracted and then used to make the TCR library. This CDR3 is 16 amino acids long. Germline CDR1 MGHDK, CDR2 SYGVNS. A remark on this clonotype: Its antigen remains unknown. With a much larger clone just one base away, this may be a read error.

Study-level results: Newly diagnosed Graves' patients exceeded persistent ones in TCR diversity.

This sample was also put to use in a study of T cells in Graves' hyperthyroidism and ophthalmopathy. That source adds: An initial round of RT-PCR targeting the TCR CDR3 relied on the HTBI primer set.

The chain has TRBV25-1 and TRBJ1-1; 7 bases map to TRBD1. This sequence originates from a woman between 45 and 65 years old with Graves disease. Sequenced here: peripheral blood mononuclear cells (PBMCs), sampled at new diagnosis, from a patient treated with antithyroid drugs. The CDR3: CAGSLWTGTGNTEAFF. CDR3 sequence (DNA): TGTGCCGGCAGTCTCTGGACAGGAACGGGGAACACTGAAGCTTTCTTT.